These T cell receptor beta chains were read from a single sample in a study of blood T cell repertoires in COVID-19. Profiled with immunoSEQ multiplex PCR; TCRdb holds only in-frame clones, not every one. Of 300,000 to 450,000 clones in the sample, over 75% were seen once. Source material: peripheral blood. These receptors originate from a woman in her fifties or sixties with COVID-19, enrolled during active disease. CDR3s include the opening cysteine and the closing phenylalanine or tryptophan. D genes are given only for firm matches. Clone size is shown for a subset of rows, as once, few, many or a class of expanded clone.

many	TRBV29-1	TRBD1	TRBJ1-2	CSVLVTGPNYGYTF	TGCAGCGTACTAGTGACAGGGCCTAACTATGGCTACACCTTC
.	TRBV24-1	.	TRBJ1-5	CATSDGSTGVSNQPQHF	TGTGCCACCAGTGATGGGTCAACCGGAGTTAGCAATCAGCCCCAGCATTTT
.	TRBV6-5	TRBD2	TRBJ2-1	CASSLAGGRDEQFF	TGTGCCAGCAGTTTAGCGGGAGGCAGGGATGAGCAGTTCTTC
.	TRBV28	.	TRBJ1-2	CASSLWDRGYYGYTF	TGTGCCAGCAGTTTATGGGACAGAGGCTACTATGGCTACACCTTC
.	TRBV30	TRBD1	TRBJ1-2	CAWSYLAWDRNGYTF	TGTGCCTGGAGTTATTTAGCGTGGGACAGGAATGGCTACACCTTC
few	TRBV10-3	.	TRBJ1-1	CAISVSQGRALLNTEAFF	TGTGCCATCAGCGTTTCACAGGGTAGAGCTCTTTTGAACACTGAAGCTTTCTTT
.	TRBV28	.	TRBJ2-1	CASSPLGAGSEQFF	TGTGCCAGCAGCCCCCTCGGTGCCGGGAGTGAGCAGTTCTTC
.	TRBV28	.	TRBJ1-2	CASSQLDSFYGYTF	TGTGCCAGCAGCCAGCTAGACAGCTTCTATGGCTACACCTTC
.	TRBV6-2/TRBV6-3	TRBD2	TRBJ2-3	CASSIGLADTQYF	TGTGCCAGCAGCATCGGACTAGCAGATACGCAGTATTTT
.	TRBV27	.	TRBJ1-2	CASSQTENYGYTF	TGTGCCAGCAGTCAGACAGAGAACTATGGCTACACCTTC
.	TRBV3-1/TRBV3-2	.	TRBJ1-2	CASSQLNLNYGYTF	TGTGCCAGCAGCCAGTTGAACCTAAACTATGGCTACACCTTC
.	TRBV11-2	TRBD2	TRBJ2-1	CASSPMGSSGERNEQFF	TGTGCCAGCAGCCCCATGGGTTCGAGCGGGGAACGAAATGAGCAGTTCTTC
.	TRBV19	TRBD2	TRBJ2-2	CASSQGRLAGGSRELFF	TGTGCCAGTAGCCAGGGGCGACTAGCGGGGGGGTCTCGGGAGCTGTTTTTT
.	TRBV28	.	TRBJ1-2	CASSFPAGSKGYTF	TGTGCCAGCAGTTTTCCCGCAGGCTCTAAAGGCTACACCTTC
.	TRBV28	.	TRBJ1-5	CASSLYRDNQPQHF	TGTGCCAGCAGTCTATACAGGGATAATCAGCCCCAGCATTTT
.	TRBV3-1/TRBV3-2	.	TRBJ1-2	CASSQVQGSGYTF	TGTGCCAGCAGCCAAGTACAGGGATCGGGCTACACCTTC
.	TRBV6-5	TRBD2	TRBJ2-1	CASSSHGLAGSFF	TGTGCCAGCAGTTCCCACGGACTAGCGGGGTCGTTCTTC
.	TRBV6-2/TRBV6-3	.	TRBJ2-1	CASSYGQIPYNEQFF	TGTGCCAGCAGTTACGGCCAAATCCCCTACAATGAGCAGTTCTTC
.	TRBV6-2/TRBV6-3	.	TRBJ1-5	CASSHRTSGNQPQHF	TGTGCCAGCAGCCACCGGACTTCTGGCAATCAGCCCCAGCATTTT
few	TRBV11-3	TRBD1	TRBJ1-5	CASSPFKDRGPYSNQPQHF	TGTGCCAGCAGCCCCTTTAAGGACAGGGGGCCGTATAGCAATCAGCCCCAGCATTTT
.	TRBV7-2	TRBD2	TRBJ2-7	CASSLSLAGGYEQYF	TGTGCCAGCAGCTTATCACTAGCGGGGGGGTACGAGCAGTACTTC
.	TRBV24-1	.	TRBJ2-2	CATSESYNTGELFF	TGTGCCACCAGTGAAAGCTATAACACCGGGGAGCTGTTTTTT
.	TRBV3-1/TRBV3-2	TRBD2	TRBJ2-2	CASSHGLAGGGTGELFF	TGTGCCAGCAGCCACGGCCTGGCGGGGGGTGGCACCGGGGAGCTGTTTTTT
.	TRBV28	.	TRBJ2-7	CASNNGGSYEQYF	TGTGCCAGCAACAACGGGGGATCCTACGAGCAGTACTTC
few	TRBV21-1	.	TRBJ2-2	CASSPDTQHPNTGELFF	TGTGCCAGCAGCCCGGACACTCAACACCCGAACACCGGGGAGCTGTTTTTT
once	TRBV6-6	.	TRBJ2-2	CASSYSARNTGELFF	TGTGCCAGCAGTTACTCGGCCAGGAACACCGGGGAGCTGTTTTTT
.	TRBV3-1/TRBV3-2	.	TRBJ2-7	CASSQFLREQYF	TGTGCCAGCAGCCAGTTCCTCAGGGAGCAGTACTTC
.	TRBV10-1	TRBD2	TRBJ2-3	CASSESLSGLGSLDTQYF	TGCGCCAGCAGTGAGTCCCTTTCGGGACTAGGGTCTTTAGATACGCAGTATTTT
.	TRBV6-5	.	TRBJ1-3	CASSYSYSTGNTIYF	TGTGCCAGCAGTTACTCGTACAGCACTGGAAACACCATATATTTT
.	TRBV5-4	TRBD1	TRBJ1-2	CASSLFDRANYGYTF	TGTGCCAGCAGCCTCTTCGACAGGGCTAACTATGGCTACACCTTC
.	TRBV28	.	TRBJ2-1	CASSPAGSSYNEQFF	TGTGCCAGCAGCCCCGCTGGTAGCTCCTACAATGAGCAGTTCTTC
.	TRBV7-9	.	TRBJ1-1	CASTKNRFTEAFF	TGTGCCAGCACCAAGAATCGGTTTACTGAAGCTTTCTTT
.	TRBV5-1	TRBD2	TRBJ2-3	CASSPRLAGGDTQYF	TGCGCCAGCAGCCCACGACTAGCGGGGGGCGATACGCAGTATTTT
.	TRBV6-6	.	TRBJ2-7	CASKGGAGKTEQYF	TGTGCCAGCAAGGGGGGGGCAGGGAAGACCGAGCAGTACTTC
.	TRBV6-5	TRBD2	TRBJ2-5	CASTRRGGSETQYF	TGTGCCAGCACCCGGCGGGGGGGCTCAGAGACCCAGTACTTC
once	TRBV2	TRBD2	TRBJ2-5	CASKERGVQETQYF	TGTGCCAGCAAAGAGCGGGGGGTCCAAGAGACCCAGTACTTC
.	TRBV5-1	.	TRBJ1-2	CASSLGDRDYGYTF	TGCGCCAGCAGCTTGGGAGACAGAGACTATGGCTACACCTTC
.	TRBV18	.	TRBJ1-4	CASSPFQGYNEKLFF	TGTGCCAGCTCACCTTTTCAGGGATATAATGAAAAACTGTTTTTT
.	TRBV7-9	TRBD1	TRBJ1-2	CASKGTGPNYGYTF	TGTGCCAGCAAGGGGACAGGGCCGAACTATGGCTACACCTTC
.	TRBV7-3	.	TRBJ1-1	CASSSARNTEAFF	TGTGCCAGCAGCTCCGCCAGGAACACTGAAGCTTTCTTT
.	TRBV19	TRBD1	TRBJ2-1	CASSRRGTGIYNEQFF	TGTGCCAGTAGCAGGCGGGGGACAGGGATTTACAATGAGCAGTTCTTC